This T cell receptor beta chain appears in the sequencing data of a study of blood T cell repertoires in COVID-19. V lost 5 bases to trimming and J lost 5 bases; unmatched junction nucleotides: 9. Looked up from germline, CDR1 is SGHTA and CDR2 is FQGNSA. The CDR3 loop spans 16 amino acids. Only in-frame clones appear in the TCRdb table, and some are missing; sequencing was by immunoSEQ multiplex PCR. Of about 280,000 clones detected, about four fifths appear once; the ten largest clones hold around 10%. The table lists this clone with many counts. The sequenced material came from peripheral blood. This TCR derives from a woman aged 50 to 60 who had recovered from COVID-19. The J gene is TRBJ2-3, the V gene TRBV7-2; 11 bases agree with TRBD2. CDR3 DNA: TGTGCCAGCAGCCTACACGGACTAGCGGGTCAAGATACGCAGTATTTT. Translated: CASSLHGLAGQDTQYF.